Listed below are T cell receptor beta chains from one sample, sequenced in a study of CD8 T cells in Susac syndrome. TCRdb processed the immunoSEQ multiplex PCR reads anew with MiXCR; each CDR3 protein has one entry. The sample consists of 250,000 to 300,000 distinct CDR3 sequences, roughly 85% of them appearing once. Sequenced input: CD8+ T cells from PBMCs. The receptors stem from a human donor with multiple sclerosis. CDR3s include the opening cysteine and the closing phenylalanine or tryptophan. Each record gives: V gene, J gene, CDR3 protein.

TRBV11-2,TRBJ2-2,CASSPLESGRGPGELFF
TRBV28,TRBJ2-2,CASSLSGDLAGAGELFF
TRBV4-1,TRBJ2-3,CASSPKLAGGPDTQYF
TRBV28,TRBJ2-1,CASSFGGLLFF
TRBV28,TRBJ2-7,CASRYREVLAYEQYF
TRBV11-2,TRBJ2-7,CASSWRTIHEQYF
TRBV20-1,TRBJ1-3,CSASQGYSGNTIYF
TRBV11-2,TRBJ2-1,CASSSDHEQFF
TRBV30,TRBJ2-2,CALEGGANTGELFF
TRBV29-1,TRBJ2-4,CSVLAGGPIQYF
TRBV20-1,TRBJ2-1,CSAPEGTQQFF
TRBV12-3/TRBV12-4,TRBJ2-5,CASTPPGQETQYF
TRBV4-3,TRBJ2-7,CASSQDRLAGDEQYF
TRBV7-8,TRBJ2-1,CASSLTSGGFYNEQFF
TRBV4-1,TRBJ2-1,CASSQVPGLALNEQFF
TRBV5-5,TRBJ2-7,CASTLNPESYSYEQYF
TRBV4-3,TRBJ1-2,CASSQLRDLDGYTF
TRBV10-3,TRBJ2-7,CAIKGPGGEQYF
TRBV7-2,TRBJ2-7,CASSFGTGAAYEQYF
TRBV27,TRBJ2-1,CASSPLAGGYNEQFF
TRBV4-3,TRBJ2-7,CASSHQVGTGGYEQYF
TRBV27,TRBJ2-7,CASSLTGVGNEQYF
TRBV30,TRBJ2-7,CAWSFGTHYEQYF
TRBV2,TRBJ2-5,CASSALMETQYF
TRBV29-1,TRBJ2-7,CSGLGQGVYEQYF
TRBV19,TRBJ2-7,CASKPGQGSYEQYF
TRBV2,TRBJ2-1,CASSEAGDYIYNEQFF
TRBV9,TRBJ1-1,CASSAGQGLEKNTEAFF
TRBV11-2,TRBJ2-7,CASSLEISGGYRREQYF
TRBV11-2,TRBJ1-3,CASSLDRYPIRNTIYF
TRBV14,TRBJ2-5,CASSQDAGGVAETQYF
TRBV21-1,TRBJ2-4,CASSKGRGIEGNIQYF
TRBV12-3/TRBV12-4,TRBJ2-7,CAIGLAGKNYEQYF
TRBV5-1,TRBJ1-1,CASSSLGGGAEAFF
TRBV30,TRBJ2-7,CAWEGGTLYEQYF
TRBV6-2/TRBV6-3,TRBJ2-4,CASSYVPDDIQYF
TRBV6-5,TRBJ1-1,CASSYADRGNTEAFF
TRBV28,TRBJ1-3,CASSAGHRGQNTIYF
TRBV27,TRBJ2-1,CASSLSAGGYNEQFF
TRBV27,TRBJ2-5,CASRLRPGLAEQETQYF
TRBV3-1,TRBJ2-3,CASSQDLTGSTQYF
TRBV7-9,TRBJ2-2,CASSRDGELFF
TRBV20-1,TRBJ2-1,CSARPGLAVYNEQFF
TRBV12-3/TRBV12-4,TRBJ2-7,CASSRDAEGHYEQYF
TRBV11-2,TRBJ2-1,CASSTWTSGRDYEQFF
TRBV4-2,TRBJ2-2,CASSQEKGHGELFF
TRBV20-1,TRBJ2-1,CSARGISGSVLYNEQFF